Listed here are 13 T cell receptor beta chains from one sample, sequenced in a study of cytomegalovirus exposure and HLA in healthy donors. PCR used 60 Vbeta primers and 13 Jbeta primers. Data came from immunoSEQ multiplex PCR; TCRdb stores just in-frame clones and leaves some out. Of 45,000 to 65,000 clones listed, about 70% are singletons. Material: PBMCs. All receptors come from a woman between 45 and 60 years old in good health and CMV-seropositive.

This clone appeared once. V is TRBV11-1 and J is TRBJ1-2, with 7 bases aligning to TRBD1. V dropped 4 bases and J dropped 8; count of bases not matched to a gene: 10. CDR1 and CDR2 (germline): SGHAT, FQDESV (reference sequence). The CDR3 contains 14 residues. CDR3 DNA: TGTGCCAGCAGCTCGGGACAGTGGATGGGAGGCTACACCTTC. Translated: CASSSGQWMGGYTF.

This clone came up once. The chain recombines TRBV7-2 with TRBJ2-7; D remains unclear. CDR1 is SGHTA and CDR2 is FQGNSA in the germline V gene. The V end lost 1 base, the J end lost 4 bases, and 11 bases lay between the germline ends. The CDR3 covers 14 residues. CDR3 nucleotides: TGTGCCAGCAGCTTAGGGGCCTGGGTATACGAGCAGTACTTC. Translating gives CASSLGAWVYEQYF.

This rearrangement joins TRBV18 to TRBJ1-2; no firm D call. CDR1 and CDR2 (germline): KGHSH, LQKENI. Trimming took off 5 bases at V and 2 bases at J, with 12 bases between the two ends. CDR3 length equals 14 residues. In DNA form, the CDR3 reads TGTGCCAGCTCAACGGCACAGACGAACTATGGCTACACCTTC. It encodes CASSTAQTNYGYTF.

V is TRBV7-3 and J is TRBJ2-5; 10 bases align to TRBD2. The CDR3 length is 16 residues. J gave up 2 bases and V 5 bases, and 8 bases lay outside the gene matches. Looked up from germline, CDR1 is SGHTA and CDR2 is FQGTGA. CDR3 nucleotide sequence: TGTGCCAGCAGCGGGATAGCGGGAGGTCTTCAAGAGACCCAGTACTTC. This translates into CASSGIAGGLQETQYF.

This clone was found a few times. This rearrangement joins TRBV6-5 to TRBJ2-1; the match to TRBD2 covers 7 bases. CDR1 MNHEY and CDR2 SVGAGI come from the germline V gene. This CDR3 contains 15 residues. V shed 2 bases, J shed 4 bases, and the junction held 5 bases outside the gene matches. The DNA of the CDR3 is TGTGCCAGCAGTTACATTAGCGGGCCTTACAATGAGCAGTTCTTC. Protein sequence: CASSYISGPYNEQFF.

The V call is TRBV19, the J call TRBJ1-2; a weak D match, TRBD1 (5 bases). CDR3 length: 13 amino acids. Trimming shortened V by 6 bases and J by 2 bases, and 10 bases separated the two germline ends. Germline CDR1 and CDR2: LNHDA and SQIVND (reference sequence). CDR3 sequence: CASRGQGNYGYTF. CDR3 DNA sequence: TGTGCCAGTAGGGGGCAAGGAAACTATGGCTACACCTTC.

This CDR3 reads CASSSLEGSISGQPQHF. CDR3 sequence (DNA): TGTGCCAGCAGTTCACTAGAGGGATCGATATCCGGTCAGCCCCAGCATTTT. The rearrangement joins TRBV28 to TRBJ1-5; D unclear. The ends were cut back, 4 bases at V and 6 bases at J, with 22 bases in the middle. The CDR3 is 17 amino acids. Germline loops: CDR1 MDHEN, CDR2 SYDVKM.

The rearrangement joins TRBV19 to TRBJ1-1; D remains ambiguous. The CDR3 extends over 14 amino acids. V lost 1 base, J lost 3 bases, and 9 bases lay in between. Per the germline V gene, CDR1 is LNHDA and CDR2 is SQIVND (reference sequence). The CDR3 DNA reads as TGTGCCAGTAGTATAGGGCTCCTCGACACTGAAGCTTTCTTT. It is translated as CASSIGLLDTEAFF.

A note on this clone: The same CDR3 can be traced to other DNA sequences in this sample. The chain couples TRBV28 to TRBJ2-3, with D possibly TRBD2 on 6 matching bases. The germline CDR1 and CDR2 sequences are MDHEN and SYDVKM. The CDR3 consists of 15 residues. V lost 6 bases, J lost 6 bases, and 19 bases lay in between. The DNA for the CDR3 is TGTGCCAGCAGCGTTGGGGGGAGTTTCACGGATACGCAGTATTTT. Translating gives CASSVGGSFTDTQYF.

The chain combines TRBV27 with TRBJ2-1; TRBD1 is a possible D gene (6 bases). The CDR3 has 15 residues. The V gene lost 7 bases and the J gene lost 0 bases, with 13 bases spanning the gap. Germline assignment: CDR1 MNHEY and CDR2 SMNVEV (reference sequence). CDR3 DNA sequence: TGTGCCAGCATGCCCAACAGGGACTCCTACAATGAGCAGTTCTTC. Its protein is CASMPNRDSYNEQFF.

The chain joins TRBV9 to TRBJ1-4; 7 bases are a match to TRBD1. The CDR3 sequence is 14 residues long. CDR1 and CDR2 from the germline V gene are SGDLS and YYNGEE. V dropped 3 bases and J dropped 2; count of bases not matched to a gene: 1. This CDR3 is CASSEQGTNEKLFF. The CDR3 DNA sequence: TGTGCCAGCAGCGAACAGGGGACTAATGAAAAACTGTTTTTT.

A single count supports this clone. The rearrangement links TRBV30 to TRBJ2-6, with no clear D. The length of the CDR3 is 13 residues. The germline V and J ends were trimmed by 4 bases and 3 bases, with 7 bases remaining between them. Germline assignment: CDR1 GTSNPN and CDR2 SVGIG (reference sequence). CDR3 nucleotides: TGTGCCTGGAAAGTCAGTGGGGCCAACGTCCTGACTTTC. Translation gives CAWKVSGANVLTF.

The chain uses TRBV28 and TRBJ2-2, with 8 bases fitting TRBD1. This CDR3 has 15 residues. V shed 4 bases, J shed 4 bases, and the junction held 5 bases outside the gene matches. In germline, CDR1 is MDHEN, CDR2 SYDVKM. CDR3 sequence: CASSSTGGGTGELFF. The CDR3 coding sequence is TGTGCCAGCAGTTCAACAGGGGGAGGCACCGGGGAGCTGTTTTTT.